This T cell receptor (beta chain) was identified during a study of cytomegalovirus exposure and HLA in healthy donors. Study as a whole: Approximately 80 million unique TCRs from HLA-typed donors were held in an early data release.

Comment on this clone: Antigen specificity is unknown.

Per germline, CDR1 MNHEY and CDR2 SVGAGI. With V trimmed by 8 bases and J by 0 bases, 7 bases remained unmatched. The CDR3 is 14 amino acids. Study-wide points: Across donors, presence/absence analyses took sequencing depth to be roughly uniform. The study labeled 164 TCR beta chains cytomegalovirus-associated. Several top significant clusters appeared, in a later analysis, to be linked to common viral pathogens.

PCR employed 60 Vbeta and 13 Jbeta primers. Sequencing used immunoSEQ multiplex PCR; TCRdb keeps in-frame clones, though not all of them. The table includes over 150,000 clones, 75% to 80% detected once. Sequenced sample: PBMCs. The J gene is TRBJ2-7, the V gene TRBV6-5; 7 bases align to TRBD2. The clonotype was recovered from a woman aged 40 to 49 in good health and CMV-seropositive. The CDR3: CASSPGGGSYEQYF. Written as DNA, the CDR3 is TGTGCCAGCTCCCCTGGGGGGGGCTCCTACGAGCAGTACTTC.